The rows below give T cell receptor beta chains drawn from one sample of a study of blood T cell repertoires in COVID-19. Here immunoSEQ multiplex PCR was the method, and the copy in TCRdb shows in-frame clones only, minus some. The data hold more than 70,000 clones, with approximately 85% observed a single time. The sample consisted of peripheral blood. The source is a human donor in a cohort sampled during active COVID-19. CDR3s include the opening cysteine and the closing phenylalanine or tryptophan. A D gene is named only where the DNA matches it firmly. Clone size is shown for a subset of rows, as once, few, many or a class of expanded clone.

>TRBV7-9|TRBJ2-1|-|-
CAGQFIYNEQFF
TGTGCCGGCCAGTTCATCTACAATGAGCAGTTCTTC
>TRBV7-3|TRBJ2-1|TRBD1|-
CASSLGQYNEQFF
TGTGCCAGCAGCTTGGGACAGTACAATGAGCAGTTCTTC
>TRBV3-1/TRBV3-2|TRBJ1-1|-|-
CASSQSEGTEAFF
TGTGCCAGCAGCCAATCGGAGGGTACTGAAGCTTTCTTT
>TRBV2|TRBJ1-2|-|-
CASSGVRLGTGGYTF
TGTGCCAGCAGTGGCGTGAGGTTGGGAACGGGAGGCTACACCTTC
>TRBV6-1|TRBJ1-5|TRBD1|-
CASSEGQGGNQPQHF
TGTGCCAGCAGTGAAGGACAGGGCGGCAATCAGCCCCAGCATTTT
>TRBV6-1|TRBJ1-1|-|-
CASSEEPTDNTEAFF
TGTGCCAGCAGTGAAGAACCGACAGATAACACTGAAGCTTTCTTT
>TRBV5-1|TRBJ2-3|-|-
CASSFGRGPTDTQYF
TGCGCCAGCAGCTTCGGGCGGGGGCCCACAGATACGCAGTATTTT
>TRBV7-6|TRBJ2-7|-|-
CASSLGLQGAYEQYF
TGTGCCAGCAGCTTAGGGCTACAGGGCGCCTACGAGCAGTACTTC
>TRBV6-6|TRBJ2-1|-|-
CASSYSGGSYNEQFF
TGTGCCAGCAGTTACTCGGGGGGATCCTACAATGAGCAGTTCTTC
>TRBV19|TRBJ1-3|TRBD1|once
CASSNRGQGSGNTIYF
TGTGCCAGTAGTAACCGGGGACAGGGATCCGGAAACACCATATATTTT
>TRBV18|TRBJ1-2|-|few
CASSAIHEARGGGYTF
TGTGCCAGCTCAGCCATTCATGAAGCCCGGGGAGGCGGCTACACCTTC
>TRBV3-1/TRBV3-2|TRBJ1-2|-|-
CASSLPGASNYGYTF
TGTGCCAGCAGCCTTCCGGGAGCCAGTAACTATGGCTACACCTTC
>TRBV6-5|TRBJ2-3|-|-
CASSLRPLDTDTQYF
TGTGCCAGCAGTCTCCGTCCCTTAGACACAGATACGCAGTATTTT
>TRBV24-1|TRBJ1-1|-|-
CATSSGVTTEAFF
TGTGCCACCAGTTCCGGGGTTACCACTGAAGCTTTCTTT
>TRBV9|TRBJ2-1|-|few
CASSGTKRDFYNEQFF
TGTGCCAGCAGCGGGACCAAACGGGACTTCTACAATGAGCAGTTCTTC
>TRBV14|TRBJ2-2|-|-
CASSRGRNTGELFF
TGTGCCAGCAGCCGGGGGCGGAACACCGGGGAGCTGTTTTTT
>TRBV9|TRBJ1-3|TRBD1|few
CASSERQGAGNTIYF
TGTGCCAGCAGCGAGAGACAGGGAGCGGGAAACACCATATATTTT
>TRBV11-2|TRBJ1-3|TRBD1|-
CASSLRTGLPPYTIYF
TGTGCCAGCAGCCTGAGGACAGGGCTCCCACCGTACACCATATATTTT